These 2 T cell receptor beta chains were all obtained from the same sample, sequenced in a study of shared T cell receptors in the human thymus. The protocol was immunoSEQ multiplex PCR, while the TCRdb copy is restricted to in-frame clones and leaves out a portion. The table records about 500,000 clones, around three quarters of them present only once. Another study also made use of these data, one on human thymus T cells.

The sample comprised thymocytes. The receptors come from a boy younger than two with a congenital heart defect.

The V call is TRBV29-1, the J call TRBJ2-3, with 11 positions matching TRBD2. The germline gives CDR1 SQVTM, CDR2 ANQGSEA. The CDR3 has 17 amino acids. The junction had 11 bases not matched to a gene; V was cut back by 6 bases and J by 0 bases. The CDR3 coding sequence is TGCAGCGTGGCTACCGGGACTAGCGGCACTAGCACAGATACGCAGTATTTT. It encodes CSVATGTSGTSTDTQYF.

The chain joins TRBV9 to TRBJ2-2; 8 nucleotides line up with TRBD1. There are 15 residues in the CDR3. CDR1 SGDLS and CDR2 YYNGEE come from the germline V gene. Losses at the gene ends were 2 bases for V and 6 bases for J; bases not matched to a gene: 6. The CDR3 here is CASSVRDRRAGELFF. For the CDR3, the DNA is TGTGCCAGCAGCGTCCGGGACAGGAGGGCCGGGGAGCTGTTTTTT.